This T cell receptor beta chain was profiled in a study of cytomegalovirus exposure and HLA in healthy donors. Study at large: Findings of an earlier analysis included some 110 million unique TCR beta sequences from about 180 million T cells.

The study ran its PCR with 60 Vbeta and 13 Jbeta primers. Sequenced by immunoSEQ multiplex PCR; TCRdb stores in-frame clones only, minus some. The profile shows some 180,000 clones, 73% of them singletons. The germline V gene encodes CDR1 SGDLS and CDR2 YYNGEE. The CDR3 consists of 15 residues. V shed 4 bases and J 4 bases; nucleotides not matched to a gene: 8. As concerns this clone: Antigen specificity is unknown.

Points from the study as a whole: What TCR beta sequences reportedly achieved was accurate prediction of HLA-A and HLA-B alleles in most subjects. TRBV6-2, TRBV6-3 and some other V segments were excluded as indistinguishable. A missense DCLRE1C variant was associated with V- and J-gene trimming of TCR beta chains in a later analysis, and an independent cohort replicated the association.

The chain recombines TRBV9 with TRBJ2-3, with TRBD2 matching over 8 bases. The sequence was obtained from a woman aged 18 to 35 in good health and CMV-seropositive. The specimen was PBMCs. CDR3 bases: TGTGCCAGCAGCTTAGACGGGGGGGTCGCAGATACGCAGTATTTT. This sequence encodes CASSLDGGVADTQYF.